Listed here is a single T cell receptor (beta chain). As yet, its antigen is unknown. The record originates from a study of cytomegalovirus exposure and HLA in healthy donors. Study findings and constraints: Through in vitro validation, a few CMV-associated chains were shown to be specific for CMV antigens. In most subjects, TCR beta sequences reportedly gave accurate predictions of HLA-A and HLA-B alleles. In a later analysis, 15,000 to 20,000 TCR beta sequences were associated with HLA alleles at 0.05 false discovery rate.

PCR involved 60 Vbeta and 13 Jbeta primers. The assay was immunoSEQ multiplex PCR, and TCRdb's table has in-frame clones only and misses some. The sample comprises tens of thousands of clones, roughly 73% of which are singletons, and 2% to 2.5% rests with the top ten. The sequenced material came from PBMCs. This clonotype was obtained from a man between 35 and 55 years old in good health and CMV-seronegative.

CDR3 coding DNA: TGTGCCTGGAAAAAAAGGAGACCAGAACTGTTTTTT. It yields the protein CAWKKRRPELFF. V and J are TRBV30 and TRBJ1-4, with D uncertain. Looked up from germline, CDR1 is GTSNPN and CDR2 is SVGIG (reference sequence). V lost 4 bases to trimming and J lost 12 bases, with 15 bases between them. There are 12 residues in the CDR3.